This TCR beta chain was observed in a study of technical replicates of blood from several donors. Libraries were prepared by immunoSEQ multiplex PCR; TCRdb keeps only in-frame clonotypes and omits some of them. Of about 83,000 clones listed, around 90% are singletons. This clone was recorded once. The V gene's germline CDR1 is MRHNA and CDR2 SNTAGT. Trimming pared 6 bases from V and 4 bases from J, leaving 4 bases between. This CDR3 has 11 amino acids. Specimen: T cells isolated from PBMCs. This TCR was recovered from a human donor in good health. The chain uses TRBV6-4 and TRBJ1-5; D gene unclear. CDR3 in DNA: TGTGCCAGCAGCCCTAATCAGCCCCAGCATTTT. It encodes CASSPNQPQHF.